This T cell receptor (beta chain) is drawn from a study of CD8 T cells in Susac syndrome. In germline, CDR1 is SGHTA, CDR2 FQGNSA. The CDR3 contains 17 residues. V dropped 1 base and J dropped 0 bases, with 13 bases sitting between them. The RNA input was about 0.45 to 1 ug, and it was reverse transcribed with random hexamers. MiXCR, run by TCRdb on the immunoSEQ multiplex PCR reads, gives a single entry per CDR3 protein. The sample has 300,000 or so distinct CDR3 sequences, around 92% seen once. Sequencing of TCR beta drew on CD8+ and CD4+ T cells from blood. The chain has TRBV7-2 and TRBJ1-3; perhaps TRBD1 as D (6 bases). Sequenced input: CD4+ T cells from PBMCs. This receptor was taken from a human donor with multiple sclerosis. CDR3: CASSLGPGASSGNTIYF. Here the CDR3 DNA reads TGTGCCAGCAGCTTAGGTCCGGGGGCGAGCTCTGGAAACACCATATATTTT.